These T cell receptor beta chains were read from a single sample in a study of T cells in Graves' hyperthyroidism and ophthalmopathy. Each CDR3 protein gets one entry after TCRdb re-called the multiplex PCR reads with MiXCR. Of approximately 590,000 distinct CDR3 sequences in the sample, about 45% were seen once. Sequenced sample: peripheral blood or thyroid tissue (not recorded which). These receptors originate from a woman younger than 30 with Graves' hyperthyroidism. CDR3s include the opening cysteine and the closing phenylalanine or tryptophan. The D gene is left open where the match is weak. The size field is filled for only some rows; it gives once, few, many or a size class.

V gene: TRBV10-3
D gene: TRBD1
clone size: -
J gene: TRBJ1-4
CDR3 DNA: TGTGCCATCAGTGACTATAGCGGGAGAGGGGGCGGGGAAGAAAAACTGTTTTTT
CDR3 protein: CAISDYSGRGGGEEKLFF

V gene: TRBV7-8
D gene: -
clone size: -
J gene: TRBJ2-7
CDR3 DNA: TGTGCCAGCAGCCCACGACACGGGCTTTGGTACGAGCAGTACTTC
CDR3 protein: CASSPRHGLWYEQYF

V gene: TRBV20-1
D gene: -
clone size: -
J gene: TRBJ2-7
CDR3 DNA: TGCAGTGCTAGAGATCGAGGGGAGTACGAGCAGTACTTC
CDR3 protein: CSARDRGEYEQYF

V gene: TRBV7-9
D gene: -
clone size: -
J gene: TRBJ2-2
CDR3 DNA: TGTGCCAGCAGCTTAGGGGCCGGGACAACGAACACCGGGGAGCTGTTTTTT
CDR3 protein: CASSLGAGTTNTGELFF

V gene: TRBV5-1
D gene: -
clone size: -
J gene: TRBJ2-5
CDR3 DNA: TGCGCCAGCAGTTGGGGCATAGGAGGACGGGAGCAGTACTTC
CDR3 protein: CASSWGIGGREQYF

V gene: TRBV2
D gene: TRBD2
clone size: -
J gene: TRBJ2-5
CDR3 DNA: TGTGCCAGCAGTGACGGGGGGAGGGAGACCCAGTACTTC
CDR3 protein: CASSDGGRETQYF

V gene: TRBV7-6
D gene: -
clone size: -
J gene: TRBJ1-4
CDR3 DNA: TGTGCCAGCAGCTCAGGGGAGACTAATGAAAAACTGTTTTTT
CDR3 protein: CASSSGETNEKLFF

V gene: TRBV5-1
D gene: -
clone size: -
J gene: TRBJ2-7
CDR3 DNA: TGCGCCAGCAGCAGGAGGGGGGCCGGCTCCTACGAGCAGTACTTC
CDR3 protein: CASSRRGAGSYEQYF

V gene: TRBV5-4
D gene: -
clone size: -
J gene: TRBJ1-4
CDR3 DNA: TGTGCCAGCAGCTTGGTCACCCAGGGTGAAAAACTGTTTTTT
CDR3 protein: CASSLVTQGEKLFF

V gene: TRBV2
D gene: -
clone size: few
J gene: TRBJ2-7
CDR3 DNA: TGTGCCAGCAGCTTAAGTAGCGACTCCTACGAGCAGTACTTC
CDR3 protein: CASSLSSDSYEQYF

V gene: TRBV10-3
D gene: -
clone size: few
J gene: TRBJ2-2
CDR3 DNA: TGTGCCAGCAGTGGGAGCGGGTCGGGCACCGGGGAGCTGTTTTTT
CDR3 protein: CASSGSGSGTGELFF

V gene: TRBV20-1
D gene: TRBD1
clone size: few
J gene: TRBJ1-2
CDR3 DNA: TGCAGTGCTATGACAGGGAACTATGGCTACACCTTC
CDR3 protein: CSAMTGNYGYTF

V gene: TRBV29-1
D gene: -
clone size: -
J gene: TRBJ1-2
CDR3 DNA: TGCAGTGCGATAGGGGAGAATGGCTACACCTTC
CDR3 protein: CSAIGENGYTF

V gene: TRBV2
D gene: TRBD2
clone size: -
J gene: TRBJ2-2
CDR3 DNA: TGTGCCAGCAGGAGCGGGGCTGCGAGGACCGGGGAGCTGTTTTTT
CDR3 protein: CASRSGAARTGELFF

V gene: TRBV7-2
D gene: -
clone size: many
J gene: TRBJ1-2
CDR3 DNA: TGTGCCAGCAGCCCGGGGACCGGCTACACCTTC
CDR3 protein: CASSPGTGYTF

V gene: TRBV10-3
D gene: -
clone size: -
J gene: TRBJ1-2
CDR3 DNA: TGTGCCATCAGCCCAACAATTAATAACTATGGCTACACCTTC
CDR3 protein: CAISPTINNYGYTF

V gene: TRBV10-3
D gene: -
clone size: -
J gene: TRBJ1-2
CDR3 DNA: TGTGCCATCGCAAGCGGGGGCTACACCTTC
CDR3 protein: CAIASGGYTF

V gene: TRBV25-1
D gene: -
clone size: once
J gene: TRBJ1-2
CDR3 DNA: TGTGCCAGCAGGGACTTGACAGCGCAATATGGCTACACCTTC
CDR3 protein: CASRDLTAQYGYTF

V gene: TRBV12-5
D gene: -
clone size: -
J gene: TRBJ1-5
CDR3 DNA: TGTGCTAGTGGTTCCCGGGAGCAGCCCCAGCATTTT
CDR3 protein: CASGSREQPQHF

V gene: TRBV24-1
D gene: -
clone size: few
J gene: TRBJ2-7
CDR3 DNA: TGTGCCACCAGCCATGGCTACGAGCAGTACTTC
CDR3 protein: CATSHGYEQYF

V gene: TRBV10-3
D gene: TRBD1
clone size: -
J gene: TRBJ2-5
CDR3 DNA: TGTGCTCTCGGACAGGGGGCTTACCTTGAAGAGACCCAGTACTTC
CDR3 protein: CALGQGAYLEETQYF

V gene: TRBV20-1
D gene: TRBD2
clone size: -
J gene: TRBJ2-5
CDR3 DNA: TGCAGTGCTTACCCCGGGAGGGCCCAAGAGACCCAGTACTTC
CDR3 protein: CSAYPGRAQETQYF

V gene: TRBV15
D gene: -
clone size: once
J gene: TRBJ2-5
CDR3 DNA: TGTGCCACCAGCAGTGGCAGGGGGGGAGAGACCCAGTACTTC
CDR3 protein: CATSSGRGGETQYF

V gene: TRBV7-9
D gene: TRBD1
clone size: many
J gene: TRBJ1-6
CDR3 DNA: TGTGCCAGCAGCTCCCGACAGGGGGATAATTCACCCCTCCACTTT
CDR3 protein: CASSSRQGDNSPLHF

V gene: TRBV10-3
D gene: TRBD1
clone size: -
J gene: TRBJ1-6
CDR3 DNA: TGTGCCATCAGTGCGTCCCGGGACAGGGCTTCACCCCTCCACTTT
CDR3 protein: CAISASRDRASPLHF

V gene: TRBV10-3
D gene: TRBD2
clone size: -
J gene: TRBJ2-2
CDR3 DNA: TGTGCCATCAGTGAGAGCTGGGGGGGAACCGGGGAGCTGTTTTTT
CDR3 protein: CAISESWGGTGELFF

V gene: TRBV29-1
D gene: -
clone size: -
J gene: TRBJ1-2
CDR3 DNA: TGCAGCGTTGTCCGTTGGATATGGACTGGCTACACCTTC
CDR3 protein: CSVVRWIWTGYTF

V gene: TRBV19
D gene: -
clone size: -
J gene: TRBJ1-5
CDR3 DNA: TGTGCCAGTAGTAAAACAGGATTCAATCAGCCCCAGCATTTT
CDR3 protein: CASSKTGFNQPQHF

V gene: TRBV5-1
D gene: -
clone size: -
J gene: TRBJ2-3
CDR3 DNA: TGCGCCAGCAGCTTGGGGGAGGATACGCAGTATTTT
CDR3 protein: CASSLGEDTQYF

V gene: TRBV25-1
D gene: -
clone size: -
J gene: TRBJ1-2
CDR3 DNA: TGTGCCACCCTGACAGATGAGGGCTACACCTTC
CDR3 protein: CATLTDEGYTF

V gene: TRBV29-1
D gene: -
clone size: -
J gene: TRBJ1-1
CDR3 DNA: TGCAGCTTACTACGCCAGGGCATGAACACTGAAGCTTTCTTT
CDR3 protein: CSLLRQGMNTEAFF

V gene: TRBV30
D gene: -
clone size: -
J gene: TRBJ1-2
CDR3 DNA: TGTGCCTGGAGTGTAGCTGGGTTTGGCTACACCTTC
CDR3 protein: CAWSVAGFGYTF

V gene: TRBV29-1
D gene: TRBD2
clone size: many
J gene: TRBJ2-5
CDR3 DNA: TGCAGCGTTGATTTAGCGGGAGCAGAGACCCAGTACTTC
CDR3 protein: CSVDLAGAETQYF

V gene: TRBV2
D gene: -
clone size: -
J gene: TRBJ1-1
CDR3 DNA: TGTGCCAGCAGTGATCTGACAGGAACGAACACTGAAGCTTTCTTT
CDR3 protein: CASSDLTGTNTEAFF

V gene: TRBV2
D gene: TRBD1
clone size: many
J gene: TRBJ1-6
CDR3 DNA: TGTGCCAGCAGTGCTGGACAGGGGAGTTCACCCCTCCACTTT
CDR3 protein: CASSAGQGSSPLHF